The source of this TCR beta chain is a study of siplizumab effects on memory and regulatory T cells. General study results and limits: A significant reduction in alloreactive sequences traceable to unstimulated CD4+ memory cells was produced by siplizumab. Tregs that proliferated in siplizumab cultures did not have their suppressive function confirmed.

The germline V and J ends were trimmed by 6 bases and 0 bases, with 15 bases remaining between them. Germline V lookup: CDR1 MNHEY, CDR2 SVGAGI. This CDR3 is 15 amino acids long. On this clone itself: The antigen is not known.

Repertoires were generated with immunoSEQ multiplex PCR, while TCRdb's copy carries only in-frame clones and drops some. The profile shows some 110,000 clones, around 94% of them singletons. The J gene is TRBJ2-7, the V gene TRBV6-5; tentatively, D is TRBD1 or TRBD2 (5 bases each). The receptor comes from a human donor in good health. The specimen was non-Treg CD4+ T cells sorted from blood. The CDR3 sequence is CASRYPGADSYEQYF. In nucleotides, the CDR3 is TGTGCCAGCAGATACCCCGGGGCAGACTCCTACGAGCAGTACTTC.